One T cell receptor (beta chain) is described in this entry. The target antigen is unknown. CDR3 length: 15 amino acids. The trim removed 3 bases at V and 4 bases at J, leaving 10 bases unmatched. Germline assignment: CDR1 GTSNPN and CDR2 SVGIG (reference sequence). These data originate in a study of identical twins. The study's findings and limits: Reduced insertions were recorded for abundant cord blood beta clonotypes, with no such pattern in memory repertoires. It was out-of-frame TCR alpha sharing in monozygotic twins that models underestimated.

cDNA molecules carried unique molecular identifiers, and template switching added a universal primer site. TCRdb reprocessed the 5' RACE reads with MiXCR, giving one entry per CDR3 protein. Of fewer than 450,000 distinct CDR3 sequences in the sample, around 9% were seen once. The receptor comes from a woman aged 50 to 60 in good health. Sample: naive T cells sorted from blood. The chain couples TRBV30 to TRBJ1-2; TRBD1 aligns across 8 bases. The CDR3 DNA sequence: TGTGCCTGGAGGCAGATCAGGGGGCCCTTCTATGGCTACACCTTC. Amino acids: CAWRQIRGPFYGYTF.